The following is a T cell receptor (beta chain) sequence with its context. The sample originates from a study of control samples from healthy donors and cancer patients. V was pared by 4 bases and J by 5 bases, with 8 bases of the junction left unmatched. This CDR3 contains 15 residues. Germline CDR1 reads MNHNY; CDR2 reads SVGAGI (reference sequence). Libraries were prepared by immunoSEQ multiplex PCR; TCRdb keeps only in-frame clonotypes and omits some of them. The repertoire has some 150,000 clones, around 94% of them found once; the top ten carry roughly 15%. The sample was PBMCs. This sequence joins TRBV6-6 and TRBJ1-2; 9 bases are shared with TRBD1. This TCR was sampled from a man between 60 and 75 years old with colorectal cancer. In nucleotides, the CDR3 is TGTGCCAGCAGTTTCCCTACCGGGACAGGGTATGGCTACACCTTC. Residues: CASSFPTGTGYGYTF.